The entry below gives a single T cell receptor (beta chain) sequence along with its context. The antigen is unknown. The record originates from a study of OX40 agonist ivuxolimab in advanced cancers. In the study overall: Treatment of patients was with ivuxolimab, an agonistic anti-OX40 (CD134) antibody.

TCRdb's copy holds only in-frame clones and misses some; the assay was immunoSEQ multiplex PCR. The data contain about 79,000 clones, 90% of them singletons. The V gene end was trimmed by 5 bases and the J gene end by 2 bases; junction bases not matched to a gene: 5. Germline loops: CDR1 SGHTA, CDR2 FQGTGA. This CDR3 is 14 amino acids long. Overall study findings and caveats: In the 0.1-3.0 mg/kg groups, partial responders showed among the lowest expansion.

Exclusion applied to patients with autoimmune disease history or systemic immunosuppression. The sequencing used CD4+ or CD8+ T cells sorted from blood, collected in a trial of the OX40 agonist ivuxolimab. The rearrangement joins TRBV7-3 to TRBJ2-5; 7 bases align to TRBD2. The sequence was collected from an adult with an advanced solid tumor such as melanoma, head and neck, liver or kidney cancer. This CDR3 reads CASSPGLSQETQYF. CDR3 sequence (DNA): TGTGCCAGCAGCCCGGGACTATCTCAAGAGACCCAGTACTTC.